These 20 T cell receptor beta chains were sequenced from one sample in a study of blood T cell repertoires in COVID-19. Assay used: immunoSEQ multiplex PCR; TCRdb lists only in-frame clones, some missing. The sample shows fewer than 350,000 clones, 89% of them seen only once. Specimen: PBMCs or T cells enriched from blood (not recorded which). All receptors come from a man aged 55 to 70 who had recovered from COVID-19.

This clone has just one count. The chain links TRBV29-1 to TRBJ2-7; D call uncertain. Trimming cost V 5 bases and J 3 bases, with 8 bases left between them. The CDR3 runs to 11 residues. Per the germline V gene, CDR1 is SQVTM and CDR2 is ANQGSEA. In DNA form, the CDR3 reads TGCAGCGTTCGACACAACTACGAGCAGTACTTC. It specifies CSVRHNYEQYF.

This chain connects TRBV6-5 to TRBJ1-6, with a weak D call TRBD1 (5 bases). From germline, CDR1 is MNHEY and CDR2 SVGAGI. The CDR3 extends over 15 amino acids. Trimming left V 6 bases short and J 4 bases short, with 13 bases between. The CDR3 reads CASRTAGDYNSPLHF. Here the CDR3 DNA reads TGTGCCAGCAGGACCGCGGGGGATTATAATTCACCCCTCCACTTT.

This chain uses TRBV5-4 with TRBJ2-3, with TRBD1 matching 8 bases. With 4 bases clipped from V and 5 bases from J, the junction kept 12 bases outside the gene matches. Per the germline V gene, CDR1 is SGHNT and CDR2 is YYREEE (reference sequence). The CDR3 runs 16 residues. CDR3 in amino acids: CASSGRTGPGRDTQYF. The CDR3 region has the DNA TGTGCCAGCAGCGGTCGGACAGGGCCTGGGAGAGATACGCAGTATTTT.

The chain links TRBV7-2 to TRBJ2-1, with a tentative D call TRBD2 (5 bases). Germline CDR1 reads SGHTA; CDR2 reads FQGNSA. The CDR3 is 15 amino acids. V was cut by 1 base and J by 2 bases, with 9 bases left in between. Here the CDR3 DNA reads TGTGCCAGCAGCTTAGTACACGGGACCTACAATGAGCAGTTCTTC. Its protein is CASSLVHGTYNEQFF.

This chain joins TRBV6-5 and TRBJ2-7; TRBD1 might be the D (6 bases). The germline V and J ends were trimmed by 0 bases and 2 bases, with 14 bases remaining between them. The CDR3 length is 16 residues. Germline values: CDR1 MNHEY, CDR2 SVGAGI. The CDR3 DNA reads TGTGCCAGCAGTTACTCGATCGCAGCAGGGGCCTACGAGCAGTACTTC. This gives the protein CASSYSIAAGAYEQYF.

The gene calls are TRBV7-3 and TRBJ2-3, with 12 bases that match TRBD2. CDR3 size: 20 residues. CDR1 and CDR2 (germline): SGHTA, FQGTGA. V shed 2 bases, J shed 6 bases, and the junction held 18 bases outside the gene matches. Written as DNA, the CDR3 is TGTGCCAGCAGCTTAGTCCCCAGTCAGCTGACTAGCGGGAGAGGTGATACGCAGTATTTT. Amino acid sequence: CASSLVPSQLTSGRGDTQYF.

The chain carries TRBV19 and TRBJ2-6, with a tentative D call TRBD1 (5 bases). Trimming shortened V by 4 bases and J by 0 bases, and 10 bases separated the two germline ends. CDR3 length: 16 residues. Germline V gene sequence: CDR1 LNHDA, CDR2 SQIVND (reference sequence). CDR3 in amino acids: CASSTQAISGANVLTF. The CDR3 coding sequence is TGTGCCAGTAGTACACAGGCGATCTCTGGGGCCAACGTCCTGACTTTC.

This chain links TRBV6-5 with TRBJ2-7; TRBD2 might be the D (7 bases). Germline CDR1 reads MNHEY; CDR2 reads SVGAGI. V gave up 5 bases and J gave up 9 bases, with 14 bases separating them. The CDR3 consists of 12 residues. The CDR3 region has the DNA TGTGCCAGCAGTCCTCGGGGGGCTTGGCAGTACTTC. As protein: CASSPRGAWQYF.

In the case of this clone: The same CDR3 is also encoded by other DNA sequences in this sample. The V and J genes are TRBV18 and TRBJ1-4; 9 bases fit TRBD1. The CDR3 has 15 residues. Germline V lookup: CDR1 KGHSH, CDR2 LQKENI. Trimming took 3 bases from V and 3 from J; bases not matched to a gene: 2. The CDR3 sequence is CASSPTGGANEKLFF. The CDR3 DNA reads TGTGCCAGCTCACCGACAGGGGGGGCTAATGAAAAACTGTTTTTT. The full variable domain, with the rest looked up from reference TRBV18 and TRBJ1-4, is NAGVMQNPRHLVRRRGQEARLRCSPMKGHSHVYWYRQLPEEGLKFMVYLQKENIIDESGMPKERFSAEFPKEGPSILRIQQVVRGDSAAYFCASSPTGGANEKLFFGSGTQLSVL.

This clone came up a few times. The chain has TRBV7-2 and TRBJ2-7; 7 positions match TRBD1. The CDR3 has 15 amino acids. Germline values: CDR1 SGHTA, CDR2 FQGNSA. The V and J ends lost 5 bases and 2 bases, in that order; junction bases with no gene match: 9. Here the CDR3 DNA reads TGTGCCAGCAGCCGGACGCTGACAGGGCCCTACGAGCAGTACTTC. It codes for CASSRTLTGPYEQYF.

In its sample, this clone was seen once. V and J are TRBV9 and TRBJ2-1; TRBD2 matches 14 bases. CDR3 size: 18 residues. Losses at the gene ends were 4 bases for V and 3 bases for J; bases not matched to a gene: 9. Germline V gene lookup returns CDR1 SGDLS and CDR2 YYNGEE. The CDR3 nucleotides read TGTGCCAGCAGCCCACGGACTAGCGGGAGGCCACTCTACAATGAGCAGTTCTTC. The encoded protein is CASSPRTSGRPLYNEQFF.

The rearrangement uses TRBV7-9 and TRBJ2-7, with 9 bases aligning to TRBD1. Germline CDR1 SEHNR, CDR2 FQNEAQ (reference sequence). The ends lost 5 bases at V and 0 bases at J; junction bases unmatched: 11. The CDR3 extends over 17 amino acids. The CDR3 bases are TGTGCCAGCAGCCCCCACCTAGGGACAGGGATCTCCTACGAGCAGTACTTC. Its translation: CASSPHLGTGISYEQYF.

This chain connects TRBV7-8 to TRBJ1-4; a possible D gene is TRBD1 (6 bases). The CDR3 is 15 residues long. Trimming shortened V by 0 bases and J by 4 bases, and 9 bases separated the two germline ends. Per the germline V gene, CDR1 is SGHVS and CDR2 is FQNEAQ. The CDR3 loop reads CASSLAGALNEKLFF. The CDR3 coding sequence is TGTGCCAGCAGCTTAGCGGGGGCGCTTAATGAAAAACTGTTTTTT.

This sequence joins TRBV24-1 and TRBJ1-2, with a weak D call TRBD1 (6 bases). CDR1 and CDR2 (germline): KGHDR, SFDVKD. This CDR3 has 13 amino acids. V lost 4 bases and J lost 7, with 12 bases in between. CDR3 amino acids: CATSEQGWGGYTF. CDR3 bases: TGTGCCACCAGTGAACAGGGTTGGGGTGGCTACACCTTC.

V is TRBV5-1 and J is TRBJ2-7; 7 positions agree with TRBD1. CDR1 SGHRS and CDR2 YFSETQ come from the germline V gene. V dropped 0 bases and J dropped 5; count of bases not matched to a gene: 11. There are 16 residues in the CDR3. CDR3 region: CASSLVSGTELDEQYF. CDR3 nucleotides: TGCGCCAGCAGCTTGGTTTCCGGGACAGAGCTCGACGAGCAGTACTTC.

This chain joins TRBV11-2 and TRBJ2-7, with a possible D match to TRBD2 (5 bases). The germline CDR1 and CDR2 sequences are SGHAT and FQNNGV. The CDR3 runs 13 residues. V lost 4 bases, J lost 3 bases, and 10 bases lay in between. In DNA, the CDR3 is TGTGCCAGCAGCTACGAGGGCGTCTACGAGCAGTACTTC. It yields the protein CASSYEGVYEQYF.

The CDR3 coding sequence is TGTGCCAGTAGTATGGGGGACACCGGAAACTATGGCTACACCTTC. Translation gives CASSMGDTGNYGYTF. The V and J genes are TRBV19 and TRBJ1-2, with D perhaps matching TRBD1 (6 bases). V dropped 3 bases and J dropped 2 bases, with 13 bases sitting between them. CDR1 and CDR2 from the germline V gene are LNHDA and SQIVND (reference sequence). The CDR3 length is 15 residues.

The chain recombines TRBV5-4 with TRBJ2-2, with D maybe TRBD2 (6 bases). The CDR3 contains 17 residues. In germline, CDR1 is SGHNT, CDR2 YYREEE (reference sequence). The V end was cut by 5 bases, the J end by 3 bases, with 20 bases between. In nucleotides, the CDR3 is TGTGCCAGCAGAGACTATGGGCTAGCGAAATACACCGGGGAGCTGTTTTTT. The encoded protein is CASRDYGLAKYTGELFF.

The CDR3 loop reads CASSPPLQETQYF. Written as DNA, the CDR3 is TGTGCCAGCTCACCACCTCTCCAAGAGACCCAGTACTTC. The rearrangement links TRBV18 to TRBJ2-5; D not certain. Trimming shortened V by 0 bases and J by 1 base, and 3 bases separated the two germline ends. The V gene's germline CDR1 is KGHSH and CDR2 LQKENI. The CDR3 loop spans 13 amino acids.

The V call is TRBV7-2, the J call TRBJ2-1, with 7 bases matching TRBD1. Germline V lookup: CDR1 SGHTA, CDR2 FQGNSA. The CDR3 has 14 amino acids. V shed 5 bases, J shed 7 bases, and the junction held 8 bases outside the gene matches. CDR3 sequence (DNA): TGTGCCAGCAGCCCCCAGAGGGGGCTGAATGAGCAGTTCTTC. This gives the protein CASSPQRGLNEQFF. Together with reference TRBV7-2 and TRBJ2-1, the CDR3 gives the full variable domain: GAGVSQSPSNKVTEKGKDVELRCDPISGHTALYWYRQSLGQGLEFLIYFQGNSAPDKSGLPSDRFSAERTGGSVSTLTIQRTQQEDSAVYLCASSPQRGLNEQFFGPGTRLTVL.